Listed below are T cell receptor beta chains from one sample, sequenced in a study of OX40 agonist ivuxolimab in advanced cancers. Sequencing was performed with immunoSEQ multiplex PCR; in TCRdb, only in-frame clones are kept and a portion is missing. This sample has 53,000 or so clones, with 65% to 85% found just once. The sequenced sample was CD4+ or CD8+ T cells sorted from blood, obtained in a trial of the OX40 agonist ivuxolimab. All receptors come from an adult with an advanced solid tumor such as melanoma, head and neck, liver or kidney cancer. Each CDR3 is given with its conserved first and last residue. A D gene is named only where the DNA matches it firmly. Expanded clones get a size class; other rows say once, few or many, or leave the size out.

D gene: .; J gene: TRBJ1-1; V gene: TRBV6-1; clone size: few; CDR3 protein: CASRKTGNTEAFF; CDR3 DNA: TGTGCCAGCAGGAAGACAGGGAACACTGAAGCTTTCTTT
D gene: .; J gene: TRBJ1-4; V gene: TRBV4-2; clone size: once; CDR3 protein: CASSQDRKGLGSNEKLFF; CDR3 DNA: TGTGCCAGCAGCCAAGATCGGAAGGGGTTGGGGTCTAATGAAAAACTGTTTTTT
D gene: TRBD1; J gene: TRBJ2-3; V gene: TRBV7-3; clone size: .; CDR3 protein: CASSLNTGGETDTQYF; CDR3 DNA: TGTGCCAGCAGCTTAAATACAGGGGGAGAGACAGATACGCAGTATTTT
D gene: .; J gene: TRBJ2-5; V gene: TRBV6-5; clone size: .; CDR3 protein: CASRVRETQYF; CDR3 DNA: TGTGCCAGCAGGGTCCGGGAGACCCAGTACTTC
D gene: TRBD1; J gene: TRBJ1-5; V gene: TRBV29-1; clone size: .; CDR3 protein: CSVGQGNDQPQHF; CDR3 DNA: TGCAGCGTGGGACAGGGGAATGATCAGCCCCAGCATTTT
D gene: .; J gene: TRBJ1-6; V gene: TRBV19; clone size: .; CDR3 protein: CASSTGPLASSYNSPLHF; CDR3 DNA: TGTGCCAGTAGTACAGGGCCTCTGGCTAGCTCCTATAATTCACCCCTCCACTTT
D gene: .; J gene: TRBJ2-1; V gene: TRBV7-9; clone size: .; CDR3 protein: CASSLGGAARNEQFF; CDR3 DNA: TGTGCCAGCAGCTTAGGGGGGGCCGCTAGGAATGAGCAGTTCTTC
D gene: TRBD1; J gene: TRBJ1-2; V gene: TRBV9; clone size: .; CDR3 protein: CASSVEGQGLSGYTF; CDR3 DNA: TGTGCCAGCAGCGTAGAGGGACAGGGGTTGAGTGGCTACACCTTC
D gene: .; J gene: TRBJ2-1; V gene: TRBV10-1; clone size: .; CDR3 protein: CASPPRDNEQFF; CDR3 DNA: TGCGCCAGCCCTCCTCGCGACAATGAGCAGTTCTTC
D gene: TRBD1; J gene: TRBJ1-5; V gene: TRBV6-6; clone size: .; CDR3 protein: CASSRQGDQPQHF; CDR3 DNA: TGTGCCAGCAGTCGACAGGGGGATCAGCCCCAGCATTTT
D gene: .; J gene: TRBJ2-7; V gene: TRBV6-1; clone size: .; CDR3 protein: CASSEVERGWGSSYEQYF; CDR3 DNA: TGTGCCAGCAGTGAAGTCGAGAGGGGATGGGGAAGCTCCTACGAGCAGTACTTC
D gene: .; J gene: TRBJ1-5; V gene: TRBV30; clone size: few; CDR3 protein: CAWSVQSGGSQPQHF; CDR3 DNA: TGTGCCTGGAGTGTACAGTCTGGAGGAAGTCAGCCCCAGCATTTT
D gene: .; J gene: TRBJ2-4; V gene: TRBV19; clone size: .; CDR3 protein: CASSMEDIQYF; CDR3 DNA: TGTGCCAGTAGTATGGAGGACATTCAGTACTTC
D gene: .; J gene: TRBJ1-1; V gene: TRBV11-3; clone size: few; CDR3 protein: CASSLEGGTEAFF; CDR3 DNA: TGTGCCAGCAGCTTAGAGGGAGGAACTGAAGCTTTCTTT
D gene: TRBD2; J gene: TRBJ2-5; V gene: TRBV5-1; clone size: .; CDR3 protein: CASSPQTSGSYETQYF; CDR3 DNA: TGCGCCAGCAGCCCGCAGACTAGCGGGAGTTACGAGACCCAGTACTTC
D gene: .; J gene: TRBJ1-5; V gene: TRBV2; clone size: .; CDR3 protein: CASSEGGASQPQHF; CDR3 DNA: TGTGCCAGCAGTGAAGGGGGGGCCAGTCAGCCCCAGCATTTT
D gene: TRBD1; J gene: TRBJ1-2; V gene: TRBV4-3; clone size: .; CDR3 protein: CASSHPGQVSNYGYTF; CDR3 DNA: TGCGCCAGCAGTCACCCTGGACAGGTTTCTAACTATGGCTACACCTTC
D gene: .; J gene: TRBJ2-5; V gene: TRBV2; clone size: .; CDR3 protein: CASSPNVGQETQYF; CDR3 DNA: TGTGCCAGCAGCCCTAATGTCGGGCAAGAGACCCAGTACTTC
D gene: .; J gene: TRBJ2-1; V gene: TRBV6-5; clone size: .; CDR3 protein: CASSTGGAYNEQFF; CDR3 DNA: TGTGCCAGCAGTACGGGCGGTGCCTACAATGAGCAGTTCTTC
D gene: .; J gene: TRBJ2-5; V gene: TRBV7-9; clone size: few; CDR3 protein: CASSRWETQYF; CDR3 DNA: TGTGCCAGCAGCAGATGGGAGACCCAGTACTTC
D gene: .; J gene: TRBJ1-4; V gene: TRBV12-5; clone size: once; CDR3 protein: CASGLRGQSNEKLFF; CDR3 DNA: TGTGCTAGTGGTTTGCGGGGTCAGTCTAATGAAAAACTGTTTTTT
D gene: .; J gene: TRBJ2-2; V gene: TRBV28; clone size: .; CDR3 protein: CASSSTYTGELFF; CDR3 DNA: TGTGCCAGCAGCTCTACCTACACCGGGGAGCTGTTTTTT
D gene: .; J gene: TRBJ2-7; V gene: TRBV6-5; clone size: .; CDR3 protein: CASSYLQEGPYEQYF; CDR3 DNA: TGTGCCAGCAGTTACCTCCAAGAGGGGCCCTACGAGCAGTACTTC
D gene: .; J gene: TRBJ2-3; V gene: TRBV4-3; clone size: .; CDR3 protein: CASSQDNWGDTDTQYF; CDR3 DNA: TGCGCCAGCAGCCAAGATAACTGGGGGGACACAGATACGCAGTATTTT
D gene: .; J gene: TRBJ2-7; V gene: TRBV5-6; clone size: .; CDR3 protein: CASSAGALSGEQYF; CDR3 DNA: TGTGCCAGCAGCGCCGGGGCCCTTTCGGGCGAGCAGTACTTC
D gene: .; J gene: TRBJ1-5; V gene: TRBV28; clone size: .; CDR3 protein: CASSFANNQPQHF; CDR3 DNA: TGTGCCAGCAGTTTTGCCAACAATCAGCCCCAGCATTTT
D gene: .; J gene: TRBJ2-3; V gene: TRBV5-6; clone size: .; CDR3 protein: CASSLVHSLGTDTQYF; CDR3 DNA: TGTGCCAGCAGCTTGGTCCACAGTTTAGGCACAGATACGCAGTATTTT
D gene: .; J gene: TRBJ1-1; V gene: TRBV10-2; clone size: .; CDR3 protein: CASRWGVNTEAFF; CDR3 DNA: TGCGCCAGTCGTTGGGGGGTGAACACTGAAGCTTTCTTT
D gene: .; J gene: TRBJ2-1; V gene: TRBV21-1; clone size: .; CDR3 protein: CASSKLTGWVLYEQFF; CDR3 DNA: TGTGCCAGCAGCAAATTAACAGGTTGGGTTTTGTATGAGCAGTTCTTC
D gene: TRBD1; J gene: TRBJ1-2; V gene: TRBV29-1; clone size: .; CDR3 protein: CSVVAGGSYGYTF; CDR3 DNA: TGCAGCGTTGTTGCAGGGGGATCCTATGGCTACACCTTC
D gene: .; J gene: TRBJ1-1; V gene: TRBV29-1; clone size: .; CDR3 protein: CSVGYPRIGEAFF; CDR3 DNA: TGCAGCGTTGGGTACCCTAGAATCGGTGAAGCTTTCTTT
D gene: TRBD2; J gene: TRBJ2-1; V gene: TRBV7-6; clone size: .; CDR3 protein: CASNRVGEGEQFF; CDR3 DNA: TGTGCCAGCAATAGGGTAGGGGAGGGTGAGCAGTTCTTC
D gene: TRBD1; J gene: TRBJ1-1; V gene: TRBV14; clone size: .; CDR3 protein: CASSRGDRGLTEAFF; CDR3 DNA: TGTGCCAGCAGCCGGGGAGACAGGGGGCTGACTGAAGCTTTCTTT
D gene: .; J gene: TRBJ1-3; V gene: TRBV4-3; clone size: .; CDR3 protein: CASSQDGGSTIYF; CDR3 DNA: TGCGCCAGCAGCCAAGACGGAGGGAGCACCATATATTTT
D gene: .; J gene: TRBJ2-6; V gene: TRBV7-2; clone size: .; CDR3 protein: CASSLQASDNVLTF; CDR3 DNA: TGTGCCAGCAGCTTACAGGCTAGCGACAACGTCCTGACTTTC
D gene: TRBD2; J gene: TRBJ2-7; V gene: TRBV27; clone size: .; CDR3 protein: CASRLAGTGYEQYF; CDR3 DNA: TGTGCCAGCAGGTTAGCGGGAACGGGCTACGAGCAGTACTTC
D gene: TRBD1; J gene: TRBJ1-1; V gene: TRBV5-4; clone size: .; CDR3 protein: CASSFTGALDTEAFF; CDR3 DNA: TGTGCCAGCAGCTTCACAGGGGCTTTGGACACTGAAGCTTTCTTT
D gene: .; J gene: TRBJ2-7; V gene: TRBV15; clone size: .; CDR3 protein: CATKGVGNEQYF; CDR3 DNA: TGTGCCACCAAAGGTGTTGGGAACGAGCAGTACTTC
D gene: .; J gene: TRBJ2-7; V gene: TRBV7-2; clone size: .; CDR3 protein: CASSQSGGGGNEQYF; CDR3 DNA: TGTGCCAGCAGCCAAAGTGGAGGGGGCGGAAACGAGCAGTACTTC
D gene: .; J gene: TRBJ1-6; V gene: TRBV2; clone size: medium-sized; CDR3 protein: CASSPTPGSPLHF; CDR3 DNA: TGTGCCAGCAGTCCCACCCCGGGGTCACCCCTCCACTTT
D gene: .; J gene: TRBJ1-2; V gene: TRBV9; clone size: .; CDR3 protein: CASSVGRGRERYGYTF; CDR3 DNA: TGTGCCAGCAGCGTAGGACGAGGGAGGGAGAGGTATGGCTACACCTTC
D gene: TRBD1; J gene: TRBJ2-7; V gene: TRBV27; clone size: .; CDR3 protein: CASIARDRGTYEQYF; CDR3 DNA: TGTGCCAGCATCGCCCGGGACAGGGGAACCTACGAGCAGTACTTC
D gene: TRBD1; J gene: TRBJ2-7; V gene: TRBV5-1; clone size: .; CDR3 protein: CASSWTPGQGAREQYF; CDR3 DNA: TGCGCCAGCAGCTGGACGCCGGGACAGGGGGCAAGGGAGCAGTACTTC
D gene: .; J gene: TRBJ2-7; V gene: TRBV28; clone size: .; CDR3 protein: CAISKQGFNYEQYF; CDR3 DNA: TGTGCCATCTCAAAACAGGGTTTTAACTACGAGCAGTACTTC
D gene: TRBD2; J gene: TRBJ2-1; V gene: TRBV15; clone size: once; CDR3 protein: CATRQGLGETNEQFF; CDR3 DNA: TGTGCCACCAGACAAGGACTAGGGGAGACAAATGAGCAGTTCTTC
D gene: TRBD2; J gene: TRBJ2-2; V gene: TRBV10-3; clone size: .; CDR3 protein: CAIRADREVGELFF; CDR3 DNA: TGTGCCATCAGAGCGGACCGGGAGGTCGGGGAGCTGTTTTTT
D gene: .; J gene: TRBJ1-2; V gene: TRBV7-8; clone size: few; CDR3 protein: CASSPRGTYGYTF; CDR3 DNA: TGTGCCAGCAGCCCCCGAGGGACCTATGGCTACACCTTC
D gene: .; J gene: TRBJ2-1; V gene: TRBV4-1; clone size: .; CDR3 protein: CASSLYGRSSYNEQFF; CDR3 DNA: TGCGCCAGCAGCCTTTACGGGAGAAGCTCCTACAATGAGCAGTTCTTC
D gene: .; J gene: TRBJ2-7; V gene: TRBV5-4; clone size: once; CDR3 protein: CASSRLYEQYF; CDR3 DNA: TGTGCCAGCAGCCGGCTATACGAGCAGTACTTC
D gene: TRBD2; J gene: TRBJ2-7; V gene: TRBV10-2; clone size: .; CDR3 protein: CASSRGLAGHYEQYF; CDR3 DNA: TGCGCCAGCAGCCGCGGACTAGCGGGGCACTACGAGCAGTACTTC
D gene: .; J gene: TRBJ1-3; V gene: TRBV28; clone size: .; CDR3 protein: CASSEQGGGNTIYF; CDR3 DNA: TGTGCCAGCAGTGAACAGGGCGGTGGAAACACCATATATTTT
D gene: .; J gene: TRBJ2-2; V gene: TRBV7-8; clone size: .; CDR3 protein: CASSLRDITNTGELFF; CDR3 DNA: TGTGCCAGCAGCTTGAGGGACATAACGAACACCGGGGAGCTGTTTTTT
D gene: .; J gene: TRBJ1-1; V gene: TRBV11-1; clone size: .; CDR3 protein: CASSPNDYEAFF; CDR3 DNA: TGTGCCAGCAGCCCCAACGATTATGAAGCTTTCTTT
D gene: TRBD2; J gene: TRBJ2-5; V gene: TRBV4-2; clone size: .; CDR3 protein: CASSQPSGGQETQYF; CDR3 DNA: TGTGCCAGCAGCCAACCAAGCGGGGGACAAGAGACCCAGTACTTC